What follows describes a single T cell receptor (beta chain). This record belongs to a study of cytomegalovirus exposure and HLA in healthy donors. This PCR relied on a set of 60 Vbeta primers and 13 Jbeta primers. Assay used: immunoSEQ multiplex PCR; TCRdb lists only in-frame clones, some missing. The sample comprises more than 85,000 clones, about 80% of which are singletons, and around 7.7% rests with the top ten. The source is a woman aged 50 to 60 in good health and CMV-seropositive. Specimen: PBMCs.

DNA for the CDR3: TGTGCCAGCAGCTTAGGCGGGACAGGGACCAATCAGCCCCAGCATTTT. Protein: CASSLGGTGTNQPQHF. This chain joins TRBV7-2 and TRBJ1-5, with 9 bases matching TRBD1. CDR1 and CDR2 (germline): SGHTA, FQGNSA. This CDR3 is 16 amino acids long. After removal of 1 base from V and 3 bases from J, the junction contained 4 bases not matched to a gene.